This TCR beta chain was sequenced in a study of PD-1 blockade in classical Hodgkin lymphoma. The J segment lost 5 bases and the V segment lost 8 bases, leaving 3 bases of the junction unmatched. The CDR3 covers 12 residues. The germline V gene has CDR1 SGHTA and CDR2 FQGNSA. Patients all relapsed after autologous stem cell transplantation, and there was variation in brentuximab vedotin exposure. The protocol was immunoSEQ multiplex PCR, while the TCRdb copy is restricted to in-frame clones and leaves out a portion. Here the sample spans approximately 43,000 clones, approximately 90% being singletons.

The chain recombines TRBV7-2 with TRBJ2-3; 8 bases are shared with TRBD2. The sequence came from a human donor with classical Hodgkin lymphoma. The sample here was peripheral blood mononuclear cells (PBMCs), taken before the second cycle of nivolumab. The CDR3 coding sequence is TGTGCCAGCGCTCGGGGGGGAGATACGCAGTATTTT. Amino acids: CASARGGDTQYF.